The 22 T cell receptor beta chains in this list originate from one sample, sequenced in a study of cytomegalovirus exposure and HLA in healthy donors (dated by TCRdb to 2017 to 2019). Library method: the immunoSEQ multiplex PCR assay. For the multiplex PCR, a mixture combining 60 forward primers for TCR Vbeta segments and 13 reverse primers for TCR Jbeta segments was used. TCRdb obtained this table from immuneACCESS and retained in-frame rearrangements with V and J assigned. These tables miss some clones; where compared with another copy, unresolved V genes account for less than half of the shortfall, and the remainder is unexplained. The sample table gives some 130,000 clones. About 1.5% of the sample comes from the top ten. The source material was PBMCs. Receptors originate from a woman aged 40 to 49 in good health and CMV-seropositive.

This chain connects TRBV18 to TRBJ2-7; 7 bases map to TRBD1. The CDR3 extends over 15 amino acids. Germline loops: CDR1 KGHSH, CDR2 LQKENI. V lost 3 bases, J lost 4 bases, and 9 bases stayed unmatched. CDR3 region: CASSPRRQGPYEQYF. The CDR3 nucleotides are TGTGCCAGCTCACCCCGGAGACAGGGACCTTACGAGCAGTACTTC. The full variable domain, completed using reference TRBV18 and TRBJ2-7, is NAGVMQNPRHLVRRRGQEARLRCSPMKGHSHVYWYRQLPEEGLKFMVYLQKENIIDESGMPKERFSAEFPKEGPSILRIQQVVRGDSAAYFCASSPRRQGPYEQYFGPGTRLTVT.

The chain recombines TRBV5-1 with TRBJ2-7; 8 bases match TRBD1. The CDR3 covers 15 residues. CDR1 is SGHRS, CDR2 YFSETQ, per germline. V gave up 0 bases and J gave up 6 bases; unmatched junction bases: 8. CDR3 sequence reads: CASSLVPAQGAEQYF. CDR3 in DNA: TGCGCCAGCAGCTTGGTCCCCGCCCAGGGGGCCGAGCAGTACTTC.

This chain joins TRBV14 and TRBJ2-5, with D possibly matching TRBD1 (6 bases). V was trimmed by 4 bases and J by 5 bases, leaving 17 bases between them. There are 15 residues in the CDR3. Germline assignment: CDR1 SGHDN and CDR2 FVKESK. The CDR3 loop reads CASSPLTGPIETQYF. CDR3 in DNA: TGTGCCAGCAGCCCCTTAACAGGGCCCATTGAGACCCAGTACTTC.

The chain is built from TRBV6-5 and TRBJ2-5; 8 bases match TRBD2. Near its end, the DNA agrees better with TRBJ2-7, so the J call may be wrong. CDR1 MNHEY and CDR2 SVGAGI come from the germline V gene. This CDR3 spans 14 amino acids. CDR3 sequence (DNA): TGTGCCAGCAGCCCCGGGACTAGTAGTCTCGAGCAGTACTTC. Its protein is CASSPGTSSLEQYF.

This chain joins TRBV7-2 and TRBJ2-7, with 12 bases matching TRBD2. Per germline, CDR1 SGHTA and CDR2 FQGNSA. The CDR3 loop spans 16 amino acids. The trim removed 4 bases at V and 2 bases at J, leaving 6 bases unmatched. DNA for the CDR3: TGTGCCAGCAGCTCTCCGACTAGCGGGAGTCCCTACGAGCAGTACTTC. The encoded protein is CASSSPTSGSPYEQYF. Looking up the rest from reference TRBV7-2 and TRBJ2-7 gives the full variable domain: GAGVSQSPSNKVTEKGKDVELRCDPISGHTALYWYRQSLGQGLEFLIYFQGNSAPDKSGLPSDRFSAERTGGSVSTLTIQRTQQEDSAVYLCASSSPTSGSPYEQYFGPGTRLTVT.

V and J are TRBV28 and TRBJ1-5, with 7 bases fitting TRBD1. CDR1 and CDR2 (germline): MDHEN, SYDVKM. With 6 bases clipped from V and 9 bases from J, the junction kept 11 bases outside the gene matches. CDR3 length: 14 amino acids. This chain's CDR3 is CASRTGSRVGPQHF. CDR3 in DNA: TGTGCCAGCAGGACAGGGAGTAGGGTCGGGCCCCAGCATTTT.

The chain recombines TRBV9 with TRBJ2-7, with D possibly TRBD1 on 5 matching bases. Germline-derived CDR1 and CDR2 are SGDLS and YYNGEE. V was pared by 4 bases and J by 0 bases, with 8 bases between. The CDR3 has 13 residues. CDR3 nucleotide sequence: TGTGCCAGCAGCCTCAGGGACTCCTACGAGCAGTACTTC. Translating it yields CASSLRDSYEQYF.

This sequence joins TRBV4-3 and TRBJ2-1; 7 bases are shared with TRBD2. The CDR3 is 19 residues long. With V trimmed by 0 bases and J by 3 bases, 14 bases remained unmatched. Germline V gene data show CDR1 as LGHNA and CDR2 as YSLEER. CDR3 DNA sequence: TGCGCCAGCAGCCAAGAGCTTGGCGGGAGTTCAAAGGGCTACAATGAGCAGTTCTTC. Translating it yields CASSQELGGSSKGYNEQFF.

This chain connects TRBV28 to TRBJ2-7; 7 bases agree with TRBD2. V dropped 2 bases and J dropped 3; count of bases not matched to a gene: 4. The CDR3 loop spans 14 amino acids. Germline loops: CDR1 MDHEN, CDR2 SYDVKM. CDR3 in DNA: TGTGCCAGCAGTTTACCGGGGGGATACTACGAGCAGTACTTC. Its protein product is CASSLPGGYYEQYF.

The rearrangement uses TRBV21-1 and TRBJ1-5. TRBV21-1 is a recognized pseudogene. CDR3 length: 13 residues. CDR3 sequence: CASSKVIDQPQHF. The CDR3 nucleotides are TGTGCCAGCAGCAAAGTGATAGATCAGCCCCAGCATTTT.

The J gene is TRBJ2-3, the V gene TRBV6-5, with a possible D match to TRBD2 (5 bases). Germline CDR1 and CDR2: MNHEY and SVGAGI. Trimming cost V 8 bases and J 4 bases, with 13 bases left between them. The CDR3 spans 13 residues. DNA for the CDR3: TGTGCCAGCTCAAGGGAGAGGGCAGATACGCAGTATTTT. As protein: CASSRERADTQYF.

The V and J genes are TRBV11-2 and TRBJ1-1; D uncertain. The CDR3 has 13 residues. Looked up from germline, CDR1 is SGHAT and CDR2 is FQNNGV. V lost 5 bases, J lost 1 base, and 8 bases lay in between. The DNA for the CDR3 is TGTGCCAGCAGCCTAGCCAGGAACACTGAAGCTTTCTTT. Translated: CASSLARNTEAFF.

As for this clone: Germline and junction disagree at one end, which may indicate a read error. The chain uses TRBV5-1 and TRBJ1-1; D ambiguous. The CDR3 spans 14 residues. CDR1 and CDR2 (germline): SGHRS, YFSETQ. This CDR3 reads CASGFGPSETEAFF. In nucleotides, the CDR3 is TGCGCCAGCGGCTTCGGCCCTTCGGAGACTGAAGCTTTCTTT.

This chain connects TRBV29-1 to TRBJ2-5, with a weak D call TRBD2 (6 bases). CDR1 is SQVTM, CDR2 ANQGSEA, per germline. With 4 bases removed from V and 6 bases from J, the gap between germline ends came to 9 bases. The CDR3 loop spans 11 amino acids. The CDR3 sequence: CSVGGGKTQYF. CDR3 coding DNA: TGCAGCGTTGGAGGAGGGAAGACCCAGTACTTC.

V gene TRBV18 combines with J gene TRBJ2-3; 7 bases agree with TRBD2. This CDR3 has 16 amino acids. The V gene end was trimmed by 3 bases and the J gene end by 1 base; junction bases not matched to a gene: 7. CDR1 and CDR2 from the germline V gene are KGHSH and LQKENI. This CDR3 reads CASSPDRGGRTDTQYF. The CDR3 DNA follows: TGTGCCAGCTCACCCGACCGCGGGGGACGCACAGATACGCAGTATTTT.

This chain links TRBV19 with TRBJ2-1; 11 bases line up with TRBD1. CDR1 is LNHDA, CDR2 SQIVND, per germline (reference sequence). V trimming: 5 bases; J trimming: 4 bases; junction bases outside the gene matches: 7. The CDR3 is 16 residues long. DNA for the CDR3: TGTGCCAGTAGTTCAGAGGACAGGGGGCCTTACAATGAGCAGTTCTTC. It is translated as CASSSEDRGPYNEQFF.

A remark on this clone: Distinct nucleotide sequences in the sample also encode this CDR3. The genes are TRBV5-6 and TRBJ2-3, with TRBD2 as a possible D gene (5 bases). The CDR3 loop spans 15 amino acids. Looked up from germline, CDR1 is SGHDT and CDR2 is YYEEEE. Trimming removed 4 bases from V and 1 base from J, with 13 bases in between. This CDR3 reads CASSLEVGGTDTQYF. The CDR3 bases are TGTGCCAGCAGCCTGGAGGTGGGAGGCACAGATACGCAGTATTTT.

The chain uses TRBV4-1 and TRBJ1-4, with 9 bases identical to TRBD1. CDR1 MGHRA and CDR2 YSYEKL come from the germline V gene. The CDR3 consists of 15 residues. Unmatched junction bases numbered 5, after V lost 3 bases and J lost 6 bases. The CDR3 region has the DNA TGCGCCAGCAGCCATCCCGGACAGGGGCATGAAAAACTGTTTTTT. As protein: CASSHPGQGHEKLFF.

CDR3 region: CASSPSLAGGYNEQFF. Written as DNA, the CDR3 is TGTGCCAGCAGCCCTTCTCTAGCGGGAGGCTACAATGAGCAGTTCTTC. V is TRBV11-3 and J is TRBJ2-1; 11 bases align to TRBD2. This CDR3 comprises 16 residues. V trimming: 5 bases; J trimming: 3 bases; junction bases outside the gene matches: 6. Germline V CDR1 and CDR2: SGHNT, YENEEA.

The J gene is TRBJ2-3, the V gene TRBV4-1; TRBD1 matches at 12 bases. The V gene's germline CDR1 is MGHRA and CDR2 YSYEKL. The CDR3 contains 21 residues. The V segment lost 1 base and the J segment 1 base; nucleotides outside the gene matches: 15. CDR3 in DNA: TGCGCCAGCAGCCAAGTTCTAAAGGGACAGGGGGCGTCTCTACGCACAGATACGCAGTATTTT. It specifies CASSQVLKGQGASLRTDTQYF.

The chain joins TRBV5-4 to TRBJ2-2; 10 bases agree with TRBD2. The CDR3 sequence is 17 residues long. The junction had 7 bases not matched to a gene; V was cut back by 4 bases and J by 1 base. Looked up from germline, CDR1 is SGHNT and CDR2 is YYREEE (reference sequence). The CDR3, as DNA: TGTGCCAGCAGCAGCAGCGGGAGGGCCTGGAACACCGGGGAGCTGTTTTTT. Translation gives CASSSSGRAWNTGELFF.

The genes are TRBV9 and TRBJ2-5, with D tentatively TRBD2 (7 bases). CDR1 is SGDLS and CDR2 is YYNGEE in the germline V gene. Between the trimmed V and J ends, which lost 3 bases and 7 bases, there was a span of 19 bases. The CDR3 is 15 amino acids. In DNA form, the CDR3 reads TGTGCCAGCAGCGGGAGTGGGGGGGGCGCGGCGACCCAGTACTTC. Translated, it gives CASSGSGGGAATQYF.